The 21 T cell receptor beta chains reported below all come from one sample, sequenced in a study of shared clonotypes between healthy human individuals. Naive CD8 populations comprised CD45RO-negative cells positively selected for CCR7, excluding terminally differentiated effector memory CD45RA+ cells. Using immunoSEQ multiplex PCR, the repertoire was profiled, and TCRdb retains in-frame clones only, with some absent. The data show about 2 million clones, about 95% seen once. Material for sequencing was naive CD8+ T cells sorted from blood. These TCRs come from a man younger than 35 in good health.

The gene calls are TRBV28 and TRBJ1-5; TRBD1 matches 7 bases. The germline V gene has CDR1 MDHEN and CDR2 SYDVKM. The trim removed 3 bases at V and 10 bases at J, leaving 3 bases unmatched. This CDR3 comprises 12 residues. Here the CDR3 reads CASSFTGDPQHF. The CDR3 DNA reads as TGTGCCAGCAGTTTTACAGGGGACCCCCAGCATTTT.

The chain has TRBV7-9 and TRBJ2-5, with D tentatively TRBD2 (6 bases). Germline values: CDR1 SEHNR, CDR2 FQNEAQ (reference sequence). The CDR3 extends over 15 amino acids. The germline V and J ends were trimmed by 0 bases and 3 bases, with 11 bases remaining between them. The CDR3 DNA follows: TGTGCCAGCAGCTTAGCGTTCGGGGGAGAAGAGACCCAGTACTTC. Protein product: CASSLAFGGEETQYF.

On this clone: The same CDR3 arises from other DNA sequences in this sample as well. The chain carries TRBV6-5 and TRBJ2-2, with D possibly being TRBD1 or TRBD2 (5 bases each). This CDR3 spans 16 amino acids. Germline values: CDR1 MNHEY, CDR2 SVGAGI. V lost 0 bases, J lost 4 bases, and 12 bases lay in between. CDR3 in amino acids: CASSYSVGESTGELFF. The CDR3 DNA sequence: TGTGCCAGCAGTTACTCGGTGGGGGAATCCACCGGGGAGCTGTTTTTT.

CDR3 sequence: CASSDLGGFEQYF. The CDR3 coding sequence is TGTGCCAGCAGCGATCTGGGAGGCTTTGAGCAGTACTTC. The chain is built from TRBV5-4 and TRBJ2-7; D is possibly TRBD2 (6 bases). The CDR3 spans 13 residues. The V gene lost 4 bases and the J gene lost 7 bases, with 15 bases spanning the gap. The germline V gene has CDR1 SGHNT and CDR2 YYREEE (reference sequence).

Notes on this clone: This same CDR3 is encoded by further DNA sequences in the sample. The chain carries TRBV4-1 and TRBJ1-1; no reliable D call. There are 14 residues in the CDR3. Germline lookup yields CDR1 MGHRA and CDR2 YSYEKL. V shed 1 base and J shed 0 bases, with 6 bases lying between them. CDR3 DNA: TGCGCCAGCAGCCAAGGCACCTTGAACACTGAAGCTTTCTTT. Amino acids: CASSQGTLNTEAFF.

This CDR3 is CASSEYRGAQETQYF. As DNA, the CDR3 is TGTGCCAGCAGTGAATATAGGGGGGCTCAAGAGACCCAGTACTTC. This chain uses TRBV25-1 with TRBJ2-5; D may be TRBD1 or TRBD2 (6 bases each). V shed 0 bases and J shed 2 bases, with 10 bases lying between them. Germline V CDR1 and CDR2: MGHDK, SYGVNS. The CDR3 totals 15 residues.

The genes are TRBV15 and TRBJ2-2, with 8 bases fitting TRBD1. Germline V CDR1 and CDR2: LNHNV, YYDKDF (reference sequence). With 5 bases clipped from V and 4 bases from J, the junction kept 9 bases outside the gene matches. This CDR3 is built from 16 residues. The CDR3 bases are TGTGCCACCAGCCTAACAGGGGGGCTTAGCACCGGGGAGCTGTTTTTT. Encoded protein: CATSLTGGLSTGELFF.

The chain links TRBV5-4 to TRBJ2-5, with 8 bases aligning to TRBD1. The germline gives CDR1 SGHNT, CDR2 YYREEE (reference sequence). V was pared by 3 bases and J by 2 bases, with 6 bases of the junction left unmatched. The length of the CDR3 is 15 residues. The CDR3 coding sequence is TGTGCCAGCAGCTGGGACAGGAGAGCACAAGAGACCCAGTACTTC. It codes for CASSWDRRAQETQYF.

This chain joins TRBV25-1 and TRBJ1-2, with D maybe TRBD1 (6 bases). Germline CDR1 and CDR2: MGHDK and SYGVNS. Trimming pared 0 bases from V and 2 bases from J, leaving 10 bases between. The CDR3 has 15 amino acids. This CDR3 reads CASSEYNRDNYGYTF. The CDR3, as DNA: TGTGCCAGCAGTGAATACAACAGGGACAACTATGGCTACACCTTC.

V usage is TRBV6-5 and J usage is TRBJ2-1, with TRBD2 matching over 7 bases. CDR1 and CDR2 (germline): MNHEY, SVGAGI. The trim removed 2 bases at V and 12 bases at J, leaving 7 bases unmatched. CDR3 size: 13 residues. This CDR3 is CASSYPDGTTQFF. CDR3 nucleotide sequence: TGTGCCAGCAGTTACCCGGACGGGACTACGCAGTTCTTC.

The J gene is TRBJ2-7, the V gene TRBV7-2; D call uncertain. The V and J ends lost 5 bases and 8 bases respectively, with 22 bases between them. The CDR3 loop spans 15 amino acids. CDR1 is SGHTA and CDR2 is FQGNSA in the germline V gene. CDR3 sequence: CASSAIPDATRKQYF. CDR3 coding DNA: TGTGCCAGCAGCGCGATACCGGATGCCACCCGAAAGCAGTACTTC.

The CDR3 sequence is CASSLVITEAFF. CDR3 DNA: TGTGCCAGCAGCTTAGTTATCACTGAAGCTTTCTTT. The chain employs TRBV11-2 and TRBJ1-1; D is uncertain. The germline CDR1 and CDR2 sequences are SGHAT and FQNNGV. The CDR3 totals 12 residues. The ends were cut back, 1 base at V and 4 bases at J, with 4 bases in the middle. Combining the CDR3 with reference TRBV11-2 and TRBJ1-1 gives the whole variable domain EAGVAQSPRYKIIEKRQSVAFWCNPISGHATLYWYQQILGQGPKLLIQFQNNGVVDDSQLPKDRFSAERLKGVDSTLKIQPAKLEDSAVYLCASSLVITEAFFGQGTRLTVV.

Only one count was recorded for this clone. The chain carries TRBV27 and TRBJ2-5; 12 nucleotides match TRBD2. CDR3 length: 17 residues. CDR1 is MNHEY, CDR2 SMNVEV, per germline (reference sequence). The V gene end was trimmed by 6 bases and the J gene end by 4 bases; junction bases not matched to a gene: 12. The CDR3 nucleotides read TGTGCCAGCAGATCGGTCCCTAGCGGGGGGGCCGGAGAGACCCAGTACTTC. Translated: CASRSVPSGGAGETQYF.

This clone has just one count. The rearrangement joins TRBV7-9 to TRBJ2-3, with D possibly matching TRBD2 (6 bases). The germline CDR1 and CDR2 sequences are SEHNR and FQNEAQ (reference sequence). The CDR3 is 15 amino acids. V was clipped by 6 bases and J by 1 base, with 14 bases between them. The CDR3 loop is CASSSYVAGTDTQYF. CDR3 bases: TGTGCCAGCAGTTCCTACGTAGCGGGCACAGATACGCAGTATTTT.

The rearrangement joins TRBV13 to TRBJ1-2; D unresolved. The length of the CDR3 is 14 residues. CDR1 is PRHDT, CDR2 FYEKMQ, per germline (reference sequence). V was trimmed by 0 bases and J by 4 bases, leaving 9 bases between them. This CDR3 is CASSLGGTTYGYTF. The CDR3, as DNA: TGTGCCAGCAGCTTAGGGGGCACGACCTATGGCTACACCTTC.

This clone was recorded only once. The rearrangement links TRBV4-3 to TRBJ1-4; weak D call: TRBD1 (5 bases). Germline V lookup: CDR1 LGHNA, CDR2 YSLEER. The length of the CDR3 is 15 residues. V lost 4 bases and J lost 4, with 13 bases in between. The CDR3 DNA sequence: TGCGCCAGCAGCCGGCTGACAGAAAGTAATGAAAAACTGTTTTTT. Protein product: CASSRLTESNEKLFF.

This sequence joins TRBV7-8 and TRBJ2-2; 10 positions match TRBD1. This CDR3 spans 16 amino acids. Looked up from germline, CDR1 is SGHVS and CDR2 is FQNEAQ. J lost 3 bases, V lost 2 bases, and 3 bases had no gene match. The DNA of the CDR3 is TGTGCCAGCAGCTTACAGGGGACAGGGGACACCGGGGAGCTGTTTTTT. Its translation is CASSLQGTGDTGELFF.

The rearrangement links TRBV14 to TRBJ2-1, with D possibly matching TRBD1 (6 bases). V lost 4 bases and J 7 bases, leaving 11 bases between the germline ends. The CDR3 loop spans 13 amino acids. Germline lookup yields CDR1 SGHDN and CDR2 FVKESK. CDR3 amino acids: CASSPQGSNEQFF. CDR3 bases: TGTGCCAGCAGCCCACAGGGTAGTAATGAGCAGTTCTTC.

The chain has TRBV5-1 and TRBJ2-7; D is undetermined. Trimming removed 0 bases from V and 6 bases from J, with 4 bases in between. The CDR3 loop spans 11 amino acids. In germline, CDR1 is SGHRS, CDR2 YFSETQ. In DNA, the CDR3 is TGCGCCAGCAGCTTGGAGGCCGAGCAGTACTTC. This translates into CASSLEAEQYF.

The V gene is TRBV13, the J gene TRBJ2-7; D ambiguous. The CDR3 is made up of 14 amino acids. Trimming pared 1 base from V and 9 bases from J, leaving 16 bases between. Germline V lookup: CDR1 PRHDT, CDR2 FYEKMQ (reference sequence). Here the CDR3 reads CASSLAGTPTRQYF. The CDR3 DNA sequence: TGTGCCAGCAGCTTAGCAGGAACACCTACGAGGCAGTACTTC.

V gene TRBV11-3 combines with J gene TRBJ2-7; D could derive from TRBD1 or TRBD2 (5 bases each). The CDR3 consists of 12 residues. The germline V gene has CDR1 SGHNT and CDR2 YENEEA. V gave up 3 bases and J gave up 7 bases, with 10 bases separating them. For the CDR3, the DNA is TGTGCCAGCAGCTTCGGGGCGGGTGAGCAGTACTTC. Its translation is CASSFGAGEQYF.